Listed here are 8 T cell receptor beta chains from one sample, sequenced in a study of T-cell reconstitution after alpha-beta-depleted transplantation in children. Construction of the TCRbeta library involved unique molecular identifiers. A single record per CDR3 protein comes from TCRdb applying MiXCR to the PCR reads. The sample shows approximately 340,000 distinct CDR3 sequences, around a tenth of them seen only once. The sample consisted of PBMCs from the stem cell graft donor, taken from the stem cell graft. Receptors originate from a human donor who donated a stem cell graft to a child with acute lymphoblastic leukemia.

This clonotype appeared many times. The chain uses TRBV12-3 or TRBV12-4 and TRBJ2-2; D perhaps matches TRBD2 (6 bases). The CDR3 extends over 15 amino acids. Trimming shortened V by 3 bases and J by 2 bases, and 10 bases separated the two germline ends. The CDR3 loop reads CASSLRGTNTGELFF. The CDR3 bases are TGTGCCAGCAGTTTGCGGGGAACCAACACCGGGGAGCTGTTTTTT.

This clonotype was counted a few times. The chain carries TRBV5-1 and TRBJ2-7; TRBD2 agrees at 8 bases. There are 16 residues in the CDR3. CDR1 and CDR2 (germline): SGHRS, YFSETQ. V was clipped by 4 bases and J by 5 bases; unmatched bases: 14. The CDR3 reads CASSLGPGLEGDEQYF. CDR3 nucleotides: TGCGCCAGCAGCCTTGGGCCGGGACTAGAAGGGGACGAGCAGTACTTC. The entire variable domain, with the rest obtained from reference TRBV5-1 and TRBJ2-7, is as follows: KAGVTQTPRYLIKTRGQQVTLSCSPISGHRSVSWYQQTPGQGLQFLFEYFSETQRNKGNFPGRFSGRQFSNSRSEMNVSTLELGDSALYLCASSLGPGLEGDEQYFGPGTRLTVT.

This sequence joins TRBV5-5 and TRBJ2-2; perhaps TRBD2 as D (5 bases). The CDR3 loop spans 17 amino acids. Trimming removed 2 bases at V and 7 bases at J, with 21 bases between. Germline lookup yields CDR1 SGHKS and CDR2 YYEKEE (reference sequence). CDR3 sequence reads: CASSFGPNPGRGGELFF. CDR3 DNA: TGTGCCAGCAGCTTTGGCCCGAACCCAGGTCGGGGCGGGGAGCTGTTTTTT.

This clonotype was observed many times. V gene TRBV7-9 combines with J gene TRBJ1-1; 11 bases are a match to TRBD1. Trimming at V came to 5 bases and at J to 6 bases, leaving 2 bases not matched to a gene. Germline V gene data show CDR1 as SEHNR and CDR2 as FQNEAQ (reference sequence). CDR3 length equals 13 residues. This chain's CDR3 is CASSQGQGAEAFF. DNA of the CDR3: TGTGCCAGCAGCCAGGGACAGGGGGCTGAAGCTTTCTTT.

The V call is TRBV20-1, the J call TRBJ1-1, with TRBD1 as a possible D gene (5 bases). CDR1 is DFQATT, CDR2 SNEGSKA, per germline (reference sequence). This CDR3 contains 13 residues. The CDR3 spells CSCTRDLNTEAFF. The CDR3 DNA reads as TGCAGCTGCACCAGGGACTTGAACACTGAAGCTTTCTTT.

The rearrangement links TRBV21-1 to TRBJ1-4; the table's TRBD1 call for D was not verified on the DNA. TRBV21-1 is reported as a pseudogene. The CDR3 runs 15 residues. CDR3 nucleotides: TGTGCCAGCAGCAAATCCGGGACAGGGAATGAAAAACTGTTTTTT. As protein: CASSKSGTGNEKLFF.

This sequence joins TRBV7-9 and TRBJ2-7, with 9 positions matching TRBD2. The CDR3 contains 16 residues. With 6 bases clipped from V and 1 base from J, the junction kept 10 bases outside the gene matches. Per germline, CDR1 SEHNR and CDR2 FQNEAQ (reference sequence). This CDR3 is CASSSDWLAGSYEQYF. The CDR3 region has the DNA TGTGCCAGCAGTTCCGACTGGCTAGCGGGATCCTACGAGCAGTACTTC.

This sequence joins TRBV7-2 and TRBJ2-3; possibly TRBD1 or TRBD2 for D (5 bases each). The CDR3 is made up of 16 amino acids. Trimming took off 5 bases at V and 5 bases at J, with 20 bases between the two ends. Germline CDR1 and CDR2: SGHTA and FQGNSA. The CDR3 DNA reads as TGTGCCAGCAGCACCCAGGGTCCGGGGCCACAAGATACGCAGTATTTT. Amino acid sequence: CASSTQGPGPQDTQYF.